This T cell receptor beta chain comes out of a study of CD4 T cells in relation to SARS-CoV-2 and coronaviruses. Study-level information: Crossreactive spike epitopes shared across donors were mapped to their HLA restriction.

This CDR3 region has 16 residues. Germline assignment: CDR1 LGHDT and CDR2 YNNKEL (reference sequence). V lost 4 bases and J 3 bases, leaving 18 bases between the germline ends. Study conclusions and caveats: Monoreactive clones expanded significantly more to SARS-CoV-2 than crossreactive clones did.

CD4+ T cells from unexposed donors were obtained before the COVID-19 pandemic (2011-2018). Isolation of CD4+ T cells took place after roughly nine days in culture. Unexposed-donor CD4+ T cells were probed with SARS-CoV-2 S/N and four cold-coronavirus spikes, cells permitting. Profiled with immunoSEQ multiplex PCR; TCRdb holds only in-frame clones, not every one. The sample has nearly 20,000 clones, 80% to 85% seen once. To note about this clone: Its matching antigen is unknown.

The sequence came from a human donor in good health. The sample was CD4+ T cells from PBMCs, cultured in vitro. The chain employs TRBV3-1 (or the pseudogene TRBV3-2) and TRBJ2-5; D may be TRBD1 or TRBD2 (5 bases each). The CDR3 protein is CASSRWDQGREETQYF. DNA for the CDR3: TGTGCCAGCAGCCGGTGGGACCAGGGCAGGGAAGAGACCCAGTACTTC.